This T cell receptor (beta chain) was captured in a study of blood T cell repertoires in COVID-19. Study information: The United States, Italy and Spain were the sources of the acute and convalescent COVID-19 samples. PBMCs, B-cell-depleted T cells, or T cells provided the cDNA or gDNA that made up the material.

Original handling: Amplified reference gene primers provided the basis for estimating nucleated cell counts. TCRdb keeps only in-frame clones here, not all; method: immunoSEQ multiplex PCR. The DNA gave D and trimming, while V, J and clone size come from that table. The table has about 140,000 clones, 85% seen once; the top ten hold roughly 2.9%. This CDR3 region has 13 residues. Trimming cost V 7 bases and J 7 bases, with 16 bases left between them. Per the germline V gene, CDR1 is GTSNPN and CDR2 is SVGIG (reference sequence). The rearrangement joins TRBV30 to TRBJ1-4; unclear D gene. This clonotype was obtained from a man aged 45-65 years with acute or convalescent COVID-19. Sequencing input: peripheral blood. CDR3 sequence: CASSPTSGEKLFF. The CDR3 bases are TGTGCCTCGTCCCCGACTTCGGGTGAAAAACTGTTTTTT.